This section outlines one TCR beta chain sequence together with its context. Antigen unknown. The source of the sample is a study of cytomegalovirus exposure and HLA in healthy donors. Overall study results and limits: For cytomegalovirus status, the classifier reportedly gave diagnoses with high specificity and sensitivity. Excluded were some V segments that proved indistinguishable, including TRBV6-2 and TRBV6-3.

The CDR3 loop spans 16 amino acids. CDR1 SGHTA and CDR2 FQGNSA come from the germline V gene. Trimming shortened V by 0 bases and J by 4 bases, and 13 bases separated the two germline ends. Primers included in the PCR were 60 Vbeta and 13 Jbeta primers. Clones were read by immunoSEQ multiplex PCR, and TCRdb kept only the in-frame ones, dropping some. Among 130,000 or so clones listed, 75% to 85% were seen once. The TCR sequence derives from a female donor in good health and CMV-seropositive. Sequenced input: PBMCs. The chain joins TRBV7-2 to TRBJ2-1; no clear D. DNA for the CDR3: TGTGCCAGCAGCTTAGCAAGATCGCTCCGGTACAATGAGCAGTTCTTC. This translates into CASSLARSLRYNEQFF.